The source of this T cell receptor beta chain is a study of blood T cell repertoires in COVID-19. On the study more broadly: Samples came from the United States, Italy and Spain, spanning acute and convalescent COVID-19.

Sequenced by immunoSEQ multiplex PCR; TCRdb stores in-frame clones only, minus some. This table has over 130,000 clones, around 86% appearing once. Germline V CDR1 and CDR2: SGHDN, FVKESK. V shed 4 bases, J shed 4 bases, and the junction held 9 bases outside the gene matches. CDR3 length: 16 residues. There are a few counts of this clone. The sequenced sample consisted of peripheral blood. V gene TRBV14 combines with J gene TRBJ2-2; 7 nucleotides align to TRBD2. This TCR was sampled from a woman of 80 years or more with acute or convalescent COVID-19. The CDR3 protein is CASSPVGLVVTGELFF. CDR3 sequence (DNA): TGTGCCAGCAGCCCAGTAGGACTAGTCGTCACCGGGGAGCTGTTTTTT.